Following are 26 T cell receptor beta chains from one sample sequenced in a study of T cells of healthy individuals. TCRdb recomputed calls from the 5' RACE reads with MiXCR, one row per CDR3 protein. The sample yields 60,000 to 70,000 distinct CDR3 sequences, roughly 17% seen once. The receptors derive from a human donor in good health.

This clonotype was observed at least ten times. This chain joins TRBV19 and TRBJ2-2, with a possible D match to TRBD1 (6 bases). This CDR3 comprises 18 residues. The germline CDR1 and CDR2 sequences are LNHDA and SQIVND (reference sequence). V gave up 4 bases and J gave up 5 bases, with 23 bases separating them. The CDR3 nucleotides read TGTGCCAGTAGTAAAAGGGGCCCCAGGGGCCGTGAGACCGGGGAGCTGTTTTTT. Its protein product is CASSKRGPRGRETGELFF.

This clonotype was counted only a few times. The rearrangement joins TRBV4-1 to TRBJ1-4, with a weak D call TRBD1 (5 bases). V lost 1 base, J lost 12 bases, and 18 bases lay in between. From germline, CDR1 is MGHRA and CDR2 YSYEKL. The CDR3 spans 15 residues. This chain's CDR3 is CASSQVSGTAMELFF. As DNA, the CDR3 is TGCGCCAGCAGCCAAGTTTCCGGGACCGCCATGGAACTGTTTTTT.

Many counts were recorded for this clonotype. The gene calls are TRBV19 and TRBJ1-2, with 7 positions matching TRBD1. CDR1 LNHDA and CDR2 SQIVND come from the germline V gene (reference sequence). This CDR3 has 13 residues. Trimming removed 10 bases from V and 8 bases from J; junction bases left unmatched: 13. DNA of the CDR3: TGTGCCACGACGGACAGGTCCAATCGGGGCTACACCTTC. This sequence encodes CATTDRSNRGYTF. Full variable domain (outside the CDR3, taken from reference TRBV19 and TRBJ1-2): DGGITQSPKYLFRKEGQNVTLSCEQNLNHDAMYWYRQDPGQGLRLIYYSQIVNDFQKGDIAEGYSVSREKKESFPLTVTSAQKNPTAFYLCATTDRSNRGYTFGSGTRLTVV.

This clonotype was recorded a few times. The rearrangement links TRBV27 to TRBJ2-1, with 8 bases identical to TRBD1. The germline CDR1 and CDR2 sequences are MNHEY and SMNVEV (reference sequence). The CDR3 has 14 residues. V shed 5 bases and J 10 bases; nucleotides not matched to a gene: 10. The CDR3, as DNA: TGTGCCAGCAGTCACCGTCAGGGGGCCGGCGAGCAGTTCTTC. Translating it yields CASSHRQGAGEQFF.

This clonotype has only a few counts. The J gene is TRBJ2-7, the V gene TRBV3-1; unclear D gene. The CDR3 loop spans 12 amino acids. Germline V lookup: CDR1 LGHDT, CDR2 YNNKEL (reference sequence). V shed 0 bases and J shed 6 bases, with 6 bases lying between them. CDR3 amino acids: CASSQEPGEQYF. CDR3 coding DNA: TGTGCCAGCAGCCAAGAACCCGGCGAGCAGTACTTC.

This clonotype was seen repeatedly, ten times or more. The chain recombines TRBV7-2 with TRBJ2-3; D is ambiguous. The CDR3 sequence is 14 residues long. V lost 2 bases and J 2 bases, leaving 8 bases between the germline ends. Per the germline V gene, CDR1 is SGHTA and CDR2 is FQGNSA. CDR3 nucleotide sequence: TGTGCCAGCAGCTTAAGCCTTCTCACAGATACGCAGTATTTT. Its translation: CASSLSLLTDTQYF.

This clonotype was found many times. The chain combines TRBV20-1 with TRBJ1-1; TRBD1 might be the D (6 bases). Trimming removed 1 base from V and 10 bases from J, with 13 bases in between. CDR3 length equals 12 residues. Looked up from germline, CDR1 is DFQATT and CDR2 is SNEGSKA (reference sequence). CDR3 in amino acids: CSARVGGLGAFF. CDR3 DNA sequence: TGCAGTGCTAGAGTGGGGGGCTTGGGAGCTTTCTTT.

The chain links TRBV9 to TRBJ2-3; D is unresolved. Trimming cost V 6 bases and J 3 bases, with 11 bases left between them. CDR3 length: 13 amino acids. Per germline, CDR1 SGDLS and CDR2 YYNGEE. The chain's CDR3 is CASNLGPTDTQYF. In nucleotides, the CDR3 is TGTGCCAGCAATCTGGGCCCAACAGATACGCAGTATTTT.

This clonotype has a count of ten or more. The chain combines TRBV7-9 with TRBJ1-2, with D unclear. The CDR3 is 13 amino acids. Per the germline V gene, CDR1 is SEHNR and CDR2 is FQNEAQ (reference sequence). V gave up 5 bases and J gave up 8 bases, with 15 bases separating them. In DNA form, the CDR3 reads TGTGCCAGCAGCGAGAAATCGGGCAGCGGCTACACCTTC. As protein: CASSEKSGSGYTF.

The chain combines TRBV11-2 with TRBJ2-3; 9 positions match TRBD2. J was trimmed by 7 bases and V by 1 base; bases with no gene match: 6. The germline gives CDR1 SGHAT, CDR2 FQNNGV. This CDR3 has 15 amino acids. CDR3 amino acids: CASSLGLAGSYTQYF. CDR3 nucleotide sequence: TGTGCCAGCAGCTTAGGGCTAGCGGGGTCCTATACGCAGTATTTT. The whole variable domain, remainder taken from reference TRBV11-2 and TRBJ2-3, is EAGVAQSPRYKIIEKRQSVAFWCNPISGHATLYWYQQILGQGPKLLIQFQNNGVVDDSQLPKDRFSAERLKGVDSTLKIQPAKLEDSAVYLCASSLGLAGSYTQYFGPGTRLTVL.

In its sample, this clonotype was seen once. The chain joins TRBV6-5 to TRBJ2-1; 10 nucleotides agree with TRBD2. The V gene end was trimmed by 0 bases and the J gene end by 2 bases; junction bases not matched to a gene: 7. This CDR3 spans 18 amino acids. CDR1 is MNHEY and CDR2 is SVGAGI in the germline V gene. Here the CDR3 reads CASSYSTKAGGPYNEQFF. CDR3 coding DNA: TGTGCCAGCAGTTACTCGACCAAAGCGGGAGGGCCCTACAATGAGCAGTTCTTC.

The chain couples TRBV20-1 to TRBJ2-2; D is perhaps TRBD2 (7 bases). Trimming cost V 4 bases and J 6 bases, with 24 bases left between them. Germline CDR1 DFQATT, CDR2 SNEGSKA (reference sequence). The CDR3 runs 17 residues. The CDR3 region has the DNA TGCAGTGCTAAAGAGATGGACCGGGGGGCCGGGGCCGGGGAGCTGTTTTTT. Protein product: CSAKEMDRGAGAGELFF.

This clonotype was seen ten or more times. The rearrangement links TRBV30 to TRBJ2-5; no reliable D call. V dropped 4 bases and J dropped 2 bases, with 11 bases sitting between them. The CDR3 loop spans 13 amino acids. CDR1 is GTSNPN and CDR2 is SVGIG in the germline V gene (reference sequence). CDR3 sequence (DNA): TGTGCCTGGAAATTATCGTTTCAAGAGACCCAGTACTTC. Translating gives CAWKLSFQETQYF. Drawing the rest from reference TRBV30 and TRBJ2-5, the complete variable domain is SQTIHQWPATLVQPVGSPLSLECTVEGTSNPNLYWYRQAAGRGLQLLFYSVGIGQISSEVPQNLSASRPQDRQFILSSKKLLLSDSGFYLCAWKLSFQETQYFGPGTRLLVL.

This clonotype was observed a few times. This chain joins TRBV5-1 and TRBJ2-2, with 11 bases matching TRBD2. In germline, CDR1 is SGHRS, CDR2 YFSETQ. V shed 4 bases, J shed 2 bases, and the junction held 7 bases outside the gene matches. The CDR3 spans 17 residues. CDR3 DNA sequence: TGCGCCAGCAGCCCGTACCTAGCGGGGGGAAACACCGGGGAGCTGTTTTTT. It is translated as CASSPYLAGGNTGELFF.

This clonotype came up many times. The chain uses TRBV6-2 or TRBV6-3 and TRBJ2-5; no definite D call. There are 13 residues in the CDR3. The germline gives CDR1 MNHEY, CDR2 SVGEGT. Trimming pared 10 bases from V and 4 bases from J, leaving 16 bases between. The CDR3 region has the DNA TGTGCCACCCTACGAAGACCTCGAGAGACCCAGTACTTC. Its translation: CATLRRPRETQYF.

This clonotype has a count of ten or more. The J gene is TRBJ1-1, the V gene TRBV18; TRBD1 is a possible D gene (5 bases). Trimming took 6 bases from V and 4 from J, leaving 24 bases between them. Germline CDR1 and CDR2: KGHSH and LQKENI. This CDR3 is built from 17 residues. The CDR3 DNA sequence: TGTGCCAGCTCCCCCCGCGAGCCAGGACGGGGGGGCACTGAAGCTTTCTTT. Translating gives CASSPREPGRGGTEAFF.

The V gene is TRBV29-1, the J gene TRBJ2-5; D ambiguous. CDR3 length: 12 residues. V was cut by 4 bases and J by 7 bases, with 13 bases left in between. Germline values: CDR1 SQVTM, CDR2 ANQGSEA. CDR3 loop: CSVVGSRGTQYF. CDR3 in DNA: TGCAGCGTTGTGGGGTCTCGAGGGACCCAGTACTTC.

DNA of the CDR3: TGTGCCAGCAGTTTAGGGGTTGGGGAAGCTTTCTTT. Protein sequence: CASSLGVGEAFF. The chain couples TRBV12-3 or TRBV12-4 to TRBJ1-1, with D uncertain. Trimming stripped 1 base from V and 8 bases from J, with 8 bases between. The length of the CDR3 is 12 residues.

The rearrangement joins TRBV6-5 to TRBJ2-3; 11 bases fit TRBD1. This CDR3 has 16 residues. The V gene's germline CDR1 is MNHEY and CDR2 SVGAGI. Trimming took 4 bases from V and 5 from J; bases not matched to a gene: 8. CDR3 DNA: TGTGCCAGCAGTTTAGGACAGGGGGCGCGAAGAGATACGCAGTATTTT. Translating gives CASSLGQGARRDTQYF.

The table lists this clonotype with many counts. The chain has TRBV5-1 and TRBJ2-7; 10 bases align to TRBD1. CDR3 length: 13 amino acids. CDR1 and CDR2 (germline): SGHRS, YFSETQ. V dropped 3 bases and J dropped 3; count of bases not matched to a gene: 0. The CDR3 DNA reads TGCGCCAGCAGCTGGACAGGGGGCTACGAGCAGTACTTC. As protein: CASSWTGGYEQYF. The full variable domain, its missing parts supplied by reference TRBV5-1 and TRBJ2-7, is KAGVTQTPRYLIKTRGQQVTLSCSPISGHRSVSWYQQTPGQGLQFLFEYFSETQRNKGNFPGRFSGRQFSNSRSEMNVSTLELGDSALYLCASSWTGGYEQYFGPGTRLTVT.

The rearrangement uses TRBV2 and TRBJ2-2; 7 bases are a match to TRBD1. Germline assignment: CDR1 SNHLY and CDR2 FYNNEI. The CDR3 has 17 residues. The V gene end was trimmed by 6 bases and the J gene end by 4 bases; junction bases not matched to a gene: 14. The CDR3 nucleotides read TGTGCCAGCAGACGATACTCGGGACAGAGTATCACCGGGGAGCTGTTTTTT. Translated, it gives CASRRYSGQSITGELFF. Complete variable domain (other parts from reference TRBV2 and TRBJ2-2): EPEVTQTPSHQVTQMGQEVILRCVPISNHLYFYWYRQILGQKVEFLVSFYNNEISEKSEIFDDQFSVERPDGSNFTLKIRSTKLEDSAMYFCASRRYSGQSITGELFFGEGSRLTVL.

This clonotype was seen more than once but under ten times. This chain uses TRBV4-1 with TRBJ2-1; 7 positions agree with TRBD2. Germline values: CDR1 MGHRA, CDR2 YSYEKL. The V segment lost 4 bases and the J segment 0 bases; nucleotides outside the gene matches: 3. This CDR3 region has 15 residues. CDR3 protein: CASSRRTSSYNEQFF. The CDR3 bases are TGCGCCAGCAGCCGCCGGACTAGCTCCTACAATGAGCAGTTCTTC.

This rearrangement joins TRBV24-1 to TRBJ2-1, with 7 bases matching TRBD1. CDR1 is KGHDR, CDR2 SFDVKD, per germline. The CDR3 contains 13 residues. The junction had 2 bases not matched to a gene; V was cut back by 5 bases and J by 5 bases. The CDR3 spells CATSAGQNNEQFF. In DNA form, the CDR3 reads TGTGCCACCAGTGCGGGACAGAACAATGAGCAGTTCTTC.

This clonotype was picked up a small number of times. The chain links TRBV6-1 to TRBJ2-1, with 8 bases aligning to TRBD2. The CDR3 sequence is 15 residues long. J was trimmed by 0 bases and V by 6 bases; bases with no gene match: 4. In germline, CDR1 is MNHNS, CDR2 SASEGT. The CDR3 loop is CASSRGRSSYNEQFF. The CDR3 DNA sequence: TGTGCCAGCAGCCGCGGGAGGAGCTCCTACAATGAGCAGTTCTTC.

About this clonotype: This may arise from a read error, as a much more abundant clone is one base away. The rearrangement joins TRBV24-1 to TRBJ2-1, with TRBD1 matching 8 bases. CDR1 KGHDR and CDR2 SFDVKD come from the germline V gene. Losses at the gene ends were 4 bases for V and 13 bases for J; bases not matched to a gene: 23. CDR3 length: 18 residues. CDR3 nucleotide sequence: TGTGCCACCAGTGAGGACCCGTGGGGGACAGGCGGCCAAGAGACCCAGTTCTTC. Its translation is CATSEDPWGTGGQETQFF.

This clonotype has more than one count but fewer than ten. The rearrangement uses TRBV28 and TRBJ2-6, with TRBD1 identical over 9 bases. CDR3 length equals 17 residues. CDR1 is MDHEN, CDR2 SYDVKM, per germline. Trimming took 6 bases from V and 0 from J; bases not matched to a gene: 6. The CDR3 protein is CASRPDRGFSGANVLTF. The CDR3 coding sequence is TGTGCCAGCAGGCCGGACAGGGGATTCTCTGGGGCCAACGTCCTGACTTTC.